In its sample, the clone carrying this TCR beta chain was seen a few times. Produced via immunoSEQ multiplex PCR; TCRdb's table is partial and in-frame only. The sample includes 150,000 to 200,000 clones, approximately 80% of them seen just once. This entry is derived from a study of blood T cell repertoires in COVID-19. In terms of age and location, participants ranged from about 18 to 95 years and lived in under 30 US areas. Recovery meant two consecutive negative NP/OP PCR tests, professional clearance, or resolved symptoms. The CDR3 contains 15 residues. V lost 0 bases to trimming and J lost 0 bases, with 9 bases between them. Germline V lookup: CDR1 MNHEY, CDR2 SVGAGI.

Material: PBMCs or T cells enriched from blood (not recorded which). The clonotype was recovered from a man aged 50 or older who had recovered from COVID-19. The chain is built from TRBV6-5 and TRBJ2-7; D unclear. CDR3 in amino acids: CASSYSGANSYEQYF. In DNA form, the CDR3 reads TGTGCCAGCAGTTACTCCGGAGCGAACTCCTACGAGCAGTACTTC.